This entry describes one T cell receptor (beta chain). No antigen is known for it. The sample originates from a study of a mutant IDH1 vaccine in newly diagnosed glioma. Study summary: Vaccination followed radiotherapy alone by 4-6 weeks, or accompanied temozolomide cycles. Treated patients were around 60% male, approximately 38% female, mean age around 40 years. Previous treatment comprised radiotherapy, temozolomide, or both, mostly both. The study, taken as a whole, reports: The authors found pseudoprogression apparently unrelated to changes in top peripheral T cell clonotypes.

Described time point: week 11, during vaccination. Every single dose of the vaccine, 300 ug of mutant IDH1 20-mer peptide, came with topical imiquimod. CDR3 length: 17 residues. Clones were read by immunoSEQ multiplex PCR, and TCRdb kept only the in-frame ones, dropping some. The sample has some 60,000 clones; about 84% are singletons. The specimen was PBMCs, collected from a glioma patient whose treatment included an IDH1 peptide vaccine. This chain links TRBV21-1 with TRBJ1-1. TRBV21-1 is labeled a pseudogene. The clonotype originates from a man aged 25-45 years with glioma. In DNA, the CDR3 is TGTGCCAGCAGCAAAAGGAGGGGGGCTGACATGAACACTGAAGCTTTCTTT. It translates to CASSKRRGADMNTEAFF.